This TCR beta chain is from a study of cytomegalovirus exposure and HLA in healthy donors. The PCR contained 60 Vbeta and 13 Jbeta primers. Sequencing used immunoSEQ multiplex PCR; TCRdb keeps in-frame clones, though not all of them. Here the sample spans under 150,000 clones, 83% being singletons. This clone turned up a few times. This CDR3 has 15 amino acids. CDR1 SNHLY and CDR2 FYNNEI come from the germline V gene. With 0 bases clipped from V and 0 bases from J, the junction kept 0 bases outside the gene matches. The chain joins TRBV2 to TRBJ2-7, with 9 positions matching TRBD2. The TCR was taken from a girl aged 2 to 10 in good health and CMV-seronegative. The sequenced sample was PBMCs. CDR3: CASSEASGSSYEQYF. The CDR3 DNA reads as TGTGCCAGCAGTGAAGCTAGCGGGAGCTCCTACGAGCAGTACTTC.